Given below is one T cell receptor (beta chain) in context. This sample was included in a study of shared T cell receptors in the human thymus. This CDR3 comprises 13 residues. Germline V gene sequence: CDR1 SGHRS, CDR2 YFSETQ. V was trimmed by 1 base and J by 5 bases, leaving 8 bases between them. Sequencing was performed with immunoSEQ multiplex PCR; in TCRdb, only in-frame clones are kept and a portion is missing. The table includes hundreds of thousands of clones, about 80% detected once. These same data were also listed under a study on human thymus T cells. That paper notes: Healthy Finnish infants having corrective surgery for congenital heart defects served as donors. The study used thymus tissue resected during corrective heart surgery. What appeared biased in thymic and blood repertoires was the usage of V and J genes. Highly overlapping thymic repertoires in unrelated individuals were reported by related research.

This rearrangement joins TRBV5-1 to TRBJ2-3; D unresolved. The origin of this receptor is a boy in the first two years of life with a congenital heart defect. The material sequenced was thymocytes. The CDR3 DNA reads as TGCGCCAGCAGCTTGCAATTCGGAGATACGCAGTATTTT. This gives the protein CASSLQFGDTQYF.